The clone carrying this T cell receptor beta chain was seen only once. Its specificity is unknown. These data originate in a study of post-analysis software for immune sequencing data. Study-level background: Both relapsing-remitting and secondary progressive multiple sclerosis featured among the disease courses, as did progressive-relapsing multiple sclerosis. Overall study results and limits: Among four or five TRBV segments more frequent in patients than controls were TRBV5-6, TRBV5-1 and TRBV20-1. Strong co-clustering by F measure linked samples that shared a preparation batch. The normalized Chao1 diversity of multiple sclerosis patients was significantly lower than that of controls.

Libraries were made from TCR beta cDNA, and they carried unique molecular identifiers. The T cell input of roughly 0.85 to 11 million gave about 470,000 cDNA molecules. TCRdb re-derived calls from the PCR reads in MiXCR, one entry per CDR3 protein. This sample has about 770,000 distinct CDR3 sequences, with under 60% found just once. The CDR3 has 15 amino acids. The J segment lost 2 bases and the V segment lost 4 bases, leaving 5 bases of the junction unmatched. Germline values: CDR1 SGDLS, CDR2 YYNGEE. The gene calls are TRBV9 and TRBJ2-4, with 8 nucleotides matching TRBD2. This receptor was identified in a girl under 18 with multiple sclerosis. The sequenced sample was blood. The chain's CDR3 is CASSQTGGTKNIQYF. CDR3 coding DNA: TGTGCCAGCAGCCAAACGGGAGGGACCAAAAACATTCAGTACTTC.